This TCR beta chain was identified during a study of Tregs in tolerant kidney transplant recipients. Whole-study findings and limits: Activated donor B cell expansion appeared to reveal the most relevant donor-specific TCRbeta repertoire.

This clone showed up just a few times. The antigen is unknown. CD4+CD25+CD127- Tregs, CD4+CD25- non-Tregs, CD4 and CD8 cells were sorted. Method: immunoSEQ multiplex PCR; TCRdb's copy keeps in-frame clones and lacks some. The sample includes fewer than 65,000 clones, 80% to 90% of them seen just once. This CDR3 is 15 amino acids long. Germline CDR1 is MNHNS and CDR2 is SASEGT. Trimming took off 1 base at V and 2 bases at J, with 9 bases between the two ends. The sample was Tregs from blood, taken before the transplant. This receptor was identified in a human donor who received a combined kidney and bone marrow transplant. This rearrangement joins TRBV6-1 to TRBJ1-5; D unresolved. The CDR3 is CASSEGYVGNQPQHF. The CDR3 bases are TGTGCCAGCAGTGAAGGTTATGTGGGCAATCAGCCCCAGCATTTT.